The source of this T cell receptor (beta chain) is a study of T-cell reconstitution after alpha-beta-depleted transplantation in children. This clonotype has more than one count but fewer than ten. Preparation of the TCRbeta library involved a method that used unique molecular identifiers. Each CDR3 protein gets one entry after TCRdb re-called the PCR reads with MiXCR. The table records approximately 390,000 distinct CDR3 sequences, roughly a tenth of them present only once. The CDR3 spans 13 residues. CDR1 is KGHDR and CDR2 is SFDVKD in the germline V gene. The V gene lost 6 bases and the J gene lost 5 bases, with 10 bases spanning the gap.

This receptor was obtained from a human donor who donated a stem cell graft to a child with acute myeloid leukemia. The chain joins TRBV24-1 to TRBJ1-5; D is uncertain. Sequences were derived from PBMCs from the stem cell graft donor, sampled from the stem cell graft. This chain's CDR3 is CATSQGSYQPQHF. CDR3 nucleotides: TGTGCCACCAGTCAAGGTTCCTATCAGCCCCAGCATTTT.